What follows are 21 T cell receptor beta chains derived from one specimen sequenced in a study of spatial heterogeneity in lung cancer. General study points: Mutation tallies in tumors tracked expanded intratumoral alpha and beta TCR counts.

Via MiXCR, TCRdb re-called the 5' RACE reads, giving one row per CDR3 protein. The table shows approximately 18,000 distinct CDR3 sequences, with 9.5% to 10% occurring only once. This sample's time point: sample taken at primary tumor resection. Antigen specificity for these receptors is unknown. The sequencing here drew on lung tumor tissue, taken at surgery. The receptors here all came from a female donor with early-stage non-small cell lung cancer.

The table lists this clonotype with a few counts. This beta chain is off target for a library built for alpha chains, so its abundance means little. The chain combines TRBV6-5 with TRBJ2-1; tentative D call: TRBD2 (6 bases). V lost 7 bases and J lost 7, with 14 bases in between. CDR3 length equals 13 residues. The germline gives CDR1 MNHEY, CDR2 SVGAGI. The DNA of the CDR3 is TGTGCCAGCAAGGAGGGGAAGTGGAATGAGCAGTTCTTC. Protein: CASKEGKWNEQFF.

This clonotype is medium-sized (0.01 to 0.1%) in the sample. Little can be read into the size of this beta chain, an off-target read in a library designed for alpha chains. The CDR3 spells CASSSTQGADTQYF. The CDR3 nucleotides are TGCGCCAGCAGCTCTACACAGGGGGCGGATACGCAGTATTTT. The chain is built from TRBV5-1 and TRBJ2-3; 9 nucleotides match TRBD1. V shed 3 bases and J 6 bases; nucleotides not matched to a gene: 5. Germline CDR1 reads SGHRS; CDR2 reads YFSETQ. The CDR3 has 14 amino acids.

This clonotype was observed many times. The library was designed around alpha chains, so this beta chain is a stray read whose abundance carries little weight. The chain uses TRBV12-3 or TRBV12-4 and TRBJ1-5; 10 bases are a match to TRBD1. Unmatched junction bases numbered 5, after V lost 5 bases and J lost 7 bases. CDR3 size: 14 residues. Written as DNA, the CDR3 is TGTGCCAGCAGTCCGACAGGGGGCGGCCAGCCCCAGCATTTT. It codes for CASSPTGGGQPQHF.

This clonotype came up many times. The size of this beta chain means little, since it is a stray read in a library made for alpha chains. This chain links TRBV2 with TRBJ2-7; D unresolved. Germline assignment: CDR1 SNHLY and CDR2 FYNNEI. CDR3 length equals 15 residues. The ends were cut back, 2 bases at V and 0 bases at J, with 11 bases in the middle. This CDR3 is CASSENREPSYEQYF. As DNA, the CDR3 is TGTGCCAGCAGTGAAAATAGAGAACCCTCCTACGAGCAGTACTTC.

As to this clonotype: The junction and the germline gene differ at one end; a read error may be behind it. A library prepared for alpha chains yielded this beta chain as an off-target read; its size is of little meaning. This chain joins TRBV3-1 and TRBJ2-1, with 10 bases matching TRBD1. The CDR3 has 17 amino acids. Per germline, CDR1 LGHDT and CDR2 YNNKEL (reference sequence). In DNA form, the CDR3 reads TGTGCAAGCAGCCGCCGAGCCGGGACAGGGGTATACAATGAGCAGTTCTTC. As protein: CASSRRAGTGVYNEQFF.

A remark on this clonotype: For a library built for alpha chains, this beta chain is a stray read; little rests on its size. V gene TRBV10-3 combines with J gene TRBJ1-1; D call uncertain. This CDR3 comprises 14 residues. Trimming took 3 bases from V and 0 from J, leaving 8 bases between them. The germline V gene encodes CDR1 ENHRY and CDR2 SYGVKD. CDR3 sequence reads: CAISDPLMNTEAFF. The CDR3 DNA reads TGTGCCATCAGTGATCCTTTAATGAACACTGAAGCTTTCTTT.

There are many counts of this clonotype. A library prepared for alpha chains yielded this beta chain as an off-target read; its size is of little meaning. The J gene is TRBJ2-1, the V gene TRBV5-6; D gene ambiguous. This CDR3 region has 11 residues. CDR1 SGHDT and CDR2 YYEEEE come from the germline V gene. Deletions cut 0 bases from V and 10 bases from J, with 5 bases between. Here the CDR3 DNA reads TGTGCCAGCAGCTTGGCTGGCGAGCAGTTCTTC. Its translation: CASSLAGEQFF.

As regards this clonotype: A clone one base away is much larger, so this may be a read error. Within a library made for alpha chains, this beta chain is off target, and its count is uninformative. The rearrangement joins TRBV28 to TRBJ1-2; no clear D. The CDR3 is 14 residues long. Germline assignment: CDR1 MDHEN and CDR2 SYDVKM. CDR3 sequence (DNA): TGTGCCAGCAGTCGGGGTACAGCCTCCTATGGCCACACCTTC. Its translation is CASSRGTASYGHTF.

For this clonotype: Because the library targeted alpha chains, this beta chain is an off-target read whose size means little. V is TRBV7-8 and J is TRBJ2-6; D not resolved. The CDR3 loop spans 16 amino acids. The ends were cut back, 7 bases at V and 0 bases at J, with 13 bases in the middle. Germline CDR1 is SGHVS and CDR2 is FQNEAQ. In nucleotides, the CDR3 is TGTGCCAGCACCCTAAGGCGGAGCTCTGGGGCCAACGTCCTGACTTTC. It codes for CASTLRRSSGANVLTF.

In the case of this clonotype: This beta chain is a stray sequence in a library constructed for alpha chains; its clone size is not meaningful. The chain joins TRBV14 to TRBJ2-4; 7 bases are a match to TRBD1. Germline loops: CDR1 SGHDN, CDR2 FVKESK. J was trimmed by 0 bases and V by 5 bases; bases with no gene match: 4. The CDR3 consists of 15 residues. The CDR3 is CASSLRDRAKNIQYF. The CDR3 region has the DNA TGTGCCAGCAGCTTAAGGGACAGAGCCAAAAACATTCAGTACTTC. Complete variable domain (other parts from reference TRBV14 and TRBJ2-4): EAGVTQFPSHSVIEKGQTVTLRCDPISGHDNLYWYRRVMGKEIKFLLHFVKESKQDESGMPNNRFLAERTGGTYSTLKVQPAELEDSGVYFCASSLRDRAKNIQYFGAGTRLSVL.

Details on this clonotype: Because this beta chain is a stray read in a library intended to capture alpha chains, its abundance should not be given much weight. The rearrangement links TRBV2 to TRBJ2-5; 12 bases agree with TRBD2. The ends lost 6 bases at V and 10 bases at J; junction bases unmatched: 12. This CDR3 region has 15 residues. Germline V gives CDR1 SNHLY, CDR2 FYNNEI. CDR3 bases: TGTGCCAGCAGCCCCACTAGCGGGGGGATAGGGAGCCAGTACTTC. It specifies CASSPTSGGIGSQYF.

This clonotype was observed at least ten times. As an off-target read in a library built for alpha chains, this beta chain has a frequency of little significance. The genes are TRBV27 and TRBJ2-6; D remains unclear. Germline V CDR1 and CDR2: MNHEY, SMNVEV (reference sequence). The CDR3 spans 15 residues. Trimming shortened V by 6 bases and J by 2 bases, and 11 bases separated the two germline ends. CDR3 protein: CASSRVGAGANVLTF. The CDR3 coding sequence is TGTGCCAGCAGCCGAGTGGGTGCTGGGGCCAACGTCCTGACTTTC.

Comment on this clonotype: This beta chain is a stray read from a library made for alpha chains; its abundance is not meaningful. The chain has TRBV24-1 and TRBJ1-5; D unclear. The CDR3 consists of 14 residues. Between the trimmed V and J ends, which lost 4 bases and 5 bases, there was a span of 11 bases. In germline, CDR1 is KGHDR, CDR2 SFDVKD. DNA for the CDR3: TGTGCCACCAGTGAGGCGGGGTGGGATCAGCCCCAGCATTTT. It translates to CATSEAGWDQPQHF.

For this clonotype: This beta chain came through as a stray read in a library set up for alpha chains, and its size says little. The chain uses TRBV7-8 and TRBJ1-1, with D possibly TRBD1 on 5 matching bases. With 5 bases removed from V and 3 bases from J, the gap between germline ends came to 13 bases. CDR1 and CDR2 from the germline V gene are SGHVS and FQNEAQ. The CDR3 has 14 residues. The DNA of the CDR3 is TGTGCCAGCAGCCTATCCCGGGACGACACTGAAGCTTTCTTT. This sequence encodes CASSLSRDDTEAFF.

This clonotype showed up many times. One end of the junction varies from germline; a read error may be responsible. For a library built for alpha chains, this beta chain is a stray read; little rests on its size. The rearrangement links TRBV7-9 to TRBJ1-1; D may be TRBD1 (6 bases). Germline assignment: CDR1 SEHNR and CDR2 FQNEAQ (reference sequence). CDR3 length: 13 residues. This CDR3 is CASSVTTAWGALF. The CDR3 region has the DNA TGTGCCAGCAGCGTAACCACCGCGTGGGGGGCCCTCTTT. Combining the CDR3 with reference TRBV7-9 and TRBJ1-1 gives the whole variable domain DTGVSQNPRHKITKRGQNVTFRCDPISEHNRLYWYRQTLGQGPEFLTYFQNEAQLEKSRLLSDRFSAERPKGSFSTLEIQRTEQGDSAMYLCASSVTTAWGALFGQGTRLTVV.

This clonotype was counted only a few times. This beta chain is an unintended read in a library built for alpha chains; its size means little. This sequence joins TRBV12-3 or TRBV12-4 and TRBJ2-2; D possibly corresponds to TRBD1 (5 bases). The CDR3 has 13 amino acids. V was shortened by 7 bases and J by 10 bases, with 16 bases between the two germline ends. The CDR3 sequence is CASTDNRRAELFF. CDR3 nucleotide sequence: TGTGCCAGCACCGATAACAGGAGAGCGGAGCTGTTTTTT.

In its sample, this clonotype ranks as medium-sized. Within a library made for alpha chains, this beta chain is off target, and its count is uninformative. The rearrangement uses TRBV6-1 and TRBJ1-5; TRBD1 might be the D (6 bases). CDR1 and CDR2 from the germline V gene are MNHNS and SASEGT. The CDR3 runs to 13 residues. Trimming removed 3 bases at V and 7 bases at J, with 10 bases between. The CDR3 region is CASSDEGGQPQHF. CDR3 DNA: TGTGCCAGCAGTGATGAGGGGGGACAGCCCCAGCATTTT.

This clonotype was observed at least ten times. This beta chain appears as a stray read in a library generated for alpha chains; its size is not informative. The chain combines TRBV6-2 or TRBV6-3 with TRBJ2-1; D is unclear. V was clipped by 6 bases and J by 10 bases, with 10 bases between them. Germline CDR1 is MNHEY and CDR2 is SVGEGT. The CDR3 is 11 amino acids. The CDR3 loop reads CASSWAQEQFF. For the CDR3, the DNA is TGTGCCAGCAGCTGGGCACAGGAGCAGTTCTTC.

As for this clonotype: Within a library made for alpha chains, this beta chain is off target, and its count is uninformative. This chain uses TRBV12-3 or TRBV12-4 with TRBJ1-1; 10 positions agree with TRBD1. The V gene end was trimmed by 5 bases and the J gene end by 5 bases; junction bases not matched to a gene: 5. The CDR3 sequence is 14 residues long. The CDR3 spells CASSRQGARTEAFF. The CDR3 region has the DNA TGTGCCAGCAGTCGACAGGGGGCGCGGACTGAAGCTTTCTTT.

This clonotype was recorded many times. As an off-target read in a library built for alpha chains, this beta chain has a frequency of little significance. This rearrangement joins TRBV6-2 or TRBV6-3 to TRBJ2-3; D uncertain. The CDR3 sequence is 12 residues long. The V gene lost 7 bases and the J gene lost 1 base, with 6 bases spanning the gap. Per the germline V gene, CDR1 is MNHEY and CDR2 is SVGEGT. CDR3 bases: TGTGCCAGCAAAGCGCGCACAGATACGCAGTATTTT. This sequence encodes CASKARTDTQYF.

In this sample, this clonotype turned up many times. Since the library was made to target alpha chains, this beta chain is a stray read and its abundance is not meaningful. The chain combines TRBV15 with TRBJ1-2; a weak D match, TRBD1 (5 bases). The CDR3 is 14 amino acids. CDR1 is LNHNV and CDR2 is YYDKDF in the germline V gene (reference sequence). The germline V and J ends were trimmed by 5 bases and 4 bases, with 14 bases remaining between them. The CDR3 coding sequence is TGTGCCACCAGCCGACGAGTCGGGGCCTATGGCTACACCTTC. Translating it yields CATSRRVGAYGYTF.